This T cell receptor (beta chain) was sequenced during a study of blood T cell repertoires in COVID-19. Background on the study: From T cells, B-cell-depleted T cells, or PBMCs came the material, which was cDNA or gDNA.

The CDR3 has 14 amino acids. CDR1 KGHSH and CDR2 LQKENI come from the germline V gene. With 6 bases clipped from V and 7 bases from J, the junction kept 10 bases outside the gene matches. As handled by the study authors: Nucleated cell number was recorded as an estimate derived from reference gene primer amplification. Repertoires were generated with immunoSEQ multiplex PCR, while TCRdb's copy carries only in-frame clones and drops some. For V, J and clone size, that table is used; D and trimming come from the DNA. The sample has over 65,000 clones, about four fifths seen once. This clone has more than one count but fewer than ten.

The sequenced sample was peripheral blood. The V gene is TRBV18, the J gene TRBJ1-2, with 8 bases identical to TRBD1. The TCR sequence derives from an elderly man with acute or convalescent COVID-19. CDR3 amino acids: CASSPRTGTGGYTF. In DNA form, the CDR3 reads TGTGCCAGCTCCCCTAGGACAGGGACCGGTGGCTACACCTTC.